The rows below give T cell receptor beta chains drawn from one sample of a study of cytomegalovirus exposure and HLA in healthy donors. The assay was immunoSEQ multiplex PCR, and TCRdb's table has in-frame clones only and misses some. The sample lists about 150,000 clones, 70% to 80% occurring once. The sequencing input was PBMCs. Receptor source: a man between 25 and 39 years old in good health and CMV-seronegative. Each CDR3 is given with its conserved first and last residue. The D gene is left open where the match is weak. Some rows mark clone size as missing; the rest say once, few, many or name a class of expanded clone.

. | . | TRBJ2-2 | TRBV7-9 | TGTGCCAGCAGCGAAAGACTAGAGGGTATCGGGGAGCTGTTTTTT | CASSERLEGIGELFF
. | TRBD1 | TRBJ2-7 | TRBV7-2 | TGTGCCAGCAGCTTCGTGCGCAGACAGGGGGATTACGAGCAGTACTTC | CASSFVRRQGDYEQYF
. | . | TRBJ2-1 | TRBV7-9 | TGTGCCAGCCGCGACGGGGGCTCCTACAATGAGCAGTTCTTC | CASRDGGSYNEQFF
. | . | TRBJ2-7 | TRBV18 | TGTGCCAGCTCACCATCCACCTACGAGCAGTACTTC | CASSPSTYEQYF
. | TRBD1 | TRBJ1-3 | TRBV7-2 | TGTGCCAGCAGCTCCCAGGGGGCGACTGGAAACACCATATATTTT | CASSSQGATGNTIYF
. | TRBD2 | TRBJ2-1 | TRBV20-1 | TGCAGTGCTAGAGCCGGGACTAGTCAGTTCTTC | CSARAGTSQFF
once | . | TRBJ1-2 | TRBV25-1 | TGTGCCAGCAGTGAACGGTACCAAAAAGGCTACACCTTC | CASSERYQKGYTF
. | TRBD1 | TRBJ2-3 | TRBV6-5 | TGTGCCAGCAGTTTTGACAGGGAAGTCACAGATACGCAGTATTTT | CASSFDREVTDTQYF
. | . | TRBJ2-1 | TRBV19 | TGTGCCAGTAGTGTTGACCCGGCGGGCTATGAGCAGTTCTTC | CASSVDPAGYEQFF
. | TRBD2 | TRBJ2-1 | TRBV10-1 | TGCGCCAGCAGCCCTGGGACTAGCGGGGATAATGAGCAGTTCTTC | CASSPGTSGDNEQFF
. | . | TRBJ1-1 | TRBV6-5 | TGTGCCAGCAGCCCCGTGGCGGGCACTGAAGCTTTCTTT | CASSPVAGTEAFF
. | TRBD1 | TRBJ1-2 | TRBV7-2 | TGTGCCAGCAGCCCCGGGACAGGGGCTAACTATGGCTACACCTTC | CASSPGTGANYGYTF
. | . | TRBJ2-7 | TRBV28 | TGTGCCAGTACCTTTCCATCGAGCTACGAGCAGTACTTC | CASTFPSSYEQYF
. | . | TRBJ1-2 | TRBV6-6 | TGTGCCATCGGAGAAGGGGGTTATGGCTACACCTTC | CAIGEGGYGYTF
. | TRBD1 | TRBJ1-1 | TRBV2 | TGTGCCAGCATCCTCGCCGACAGGGCGGAGGGCACTGAAGCTTTCTTT | CASILADRAEGTEAFF
. | . | TRBJ2-5 | TRBV5-1 | TGCGCCAGCAGCTTGGCCCCCCTCCGTCAGACCCAGTACTTC | CASSLAPLRQTQYF
. | TRBD1 | TRBJ1-1 | TRBV7-2 | TGTGCCAGCAGCTTCGGGACAGGGAGGTGGGATGAAGCTTTCTTT | CASSFGTGRWDEAFF
. | TRBD2 | TRBJ2-7 | TRBV7-7 | TGTGCCAGCAGCTCCGGGACTACGCCGGGGGAGCAGTACTTC | CASSSGTTPGEQYF
once | TRBD1 | TRBJ1-2 | TRBV5-4 | TGTGCCAGCAGCGGGGGGACAGGGGGCGGTCGGGACTACACCTTC | CASSGGTGGGRDYTF
. | . | TRBJ2-7 | TRBV30 | TGTGCCTGGAGTTCCGGGTTCGAGCAGTACTTC | CAWSSGFEQYF
. | TRBD2 | TRBJ2-3 | TRBV30 | TGTGCCTGGAGTCTAGCGGGACTCGCAGATACGCAGTATTTT | CAWSLAGLADTQYF
. | TRBD1 | TRBJ2-7 | TRBV5-5 | TGTGCCAGCAGTATCGGACAGGATATTCACTACGAGCAGTACTTC | CASSIGQDIHYEQYF
. | TRBD1 | TRBJ2-5 | TRBV7-7 | TGTGCTAGCAGCCCCGGGACAGCCCAAGAGACCCAGTACTTC | CASSPGTAQETQYF
. | TRBD1 | TRBJ2-5 | TRBV10-3 | TGTGCCACAGTAAGAGGGACAGAGTACCAAGAGACCCAGTACTTC | CATVRGTEYQETQYF
. | TRBD1 | TRBJ1-5 | TRBV2 | TGTGCCAGCACTCCAATACCGGGACAGGGGAATCAGCCCCAGCATTTT | CASTPIPGQGNQPQHF
. | . | TRBJ2-3 | TRBV4-2 | TGTGCCAGCAGCCCCCGGGGAGATACGCAGTATTTT | CASSPRGDTQYF
. | . | TRBJ1-1 | TRBV20-1 | TGCAGTGCTACCCCGCGGGATGAAGCTTTCTTT | CSATPRDEAFF